Following are 28 T cell receptor beta chains from one sample sequenced in a study of OX40 agonist ivuxolimab in advanced cancers. This table comes from immunoSEQ multiplex PCR, and its TCRdb copy is limited to in-frame clones, with some not included. The repertoire holds about 79,000 clones, with approximately 80% as singletons. Sequenced material: CD4+ or CD8+ T cells sorted from blood, taken in a trial of the OX40 agonist ivuxolimab. The receptors were gathered from an adult with an advanced solid tumor such as melanoma, head and neck, liver or kidney cancer.

The CDR3 DNA reads as TGTGCCATCTCCCATGGTACTAGATCCTACGAGCAGTACTTC. This translates into CAISHGTRSYEQYF. The chain combines TRBV10-3 with TRBJ2-7; D is possibly TRBD2 (5 bases). The CDR3 runs 14 residues. CDR1 and CDR2 from the germline V gene are ENHRY and SYGVKD. V was shortened by 8 bases and J by 1 base, with 15 bases between the two germline ends.

V is TRBV28 and J is TRBJ2-7; D gene ambiguous. Germline values: CDR1 MDHEN, CDR2 SYDVKM. CDR3 size: 13 residues. The V end lost 6 bases, the J end lost 2 bases, and 11 bases lay between the germline ends. The CDR3 loop is CASSVPDPYEQYF. The CDR3 nucleotides read TGTGCCAGCAGCGTACCGGACCCCTACGAGCAGTACTTC. The entire variable domain, with the rest obtained from reference TRBV28 and TRBJ2-7, is as follows: DVKVTQSSRYLVKRTGEKVFLECVQDMDHENMFWYRQDPGLGLRLIYFSYDVKMKEKGDIPEGYSVSREKKERFSLILESASTNQTSMYLCASSVPDPYEQYFGPGTRLTVT.

On this clone itself: One end of the junction is discordant with germline, which a read error may explain. The chain couples TRBV7-7 to TRBJ2-3, with a tentative D call TRBD2 (6 bases). The CDR3 consists of 14 residues. Germline loops: CDR1 SSHAT, CDR2 FNYEAQ (reference sequence). CDR3 sequence reads: CASSSGTSTDTQYF. CDR3 sequence (DNA): TGTGCTAGCAGCTCGGGGACTAGCACAGATACGCAGTATTTT.

This chain uses TRBV7-8 with TRBJ2-5; 11 bases are a match to TRBD2. The CDR3 runs 14 residues. The ends lost 4 bases at V and 4 bases at J; junction bases unmatched: 2. Per the germline V gene, CDR1 is SGHVS and CDR2 is FQNEAQ. The CDR3 sequence is CASSSGTSGETQYF. In DNA, the CDR3 is TGTGCCAGCAGCTCCGGGACTAGCGGAGAGACCCAGTACTTC.

The chain links TRBV6-5 to TRBJ2-3, with 8 nucleotides matching TRBD2. J lost 5 bases, V lost 2 bases, and 6 bases had no gene match. The CDR3 is made up of 15 amino acids. The germline CDR1 and CDR2 sequences are MNHEY and SVGAGI. The DNA of the CDR3 is TGTGCCAGCAGTTACAATGGTCTAGCGGGAGATACGCAGTATTTT. This gives the protein CASSYNGLAGDTQYF.

This sequence joins TRBV5-1 and TRBJ2-1, with D unclear. This CDR3 spans 16 amino acids. Germline V gene lookup returns CDR1 SGHRS and CDR2 YFSETQ. The V end lost 4 bases, the J end lost 4 bases, and 18 bases lay between the germline ends. CDR3 amino acids: CASSRFNTPPYNEQFF. DNA of the CDR3: TGCGCCAGCAGCCGATTCAATACCCCCCCTTACAATGAGCAGTTCTTC. The complete variable domain, with remaining parts taken from reference TRBV5-1 and TRBJ2-1, reads KAGVTQTPRYLIKTRGQQVTLSCSPISGHRSVSWYQQTPGQGLQFLFEYFSETQRNKGNFPGRFSGRQFSNSRSEMNVSTLELGDSALYLCASSRFNTPPYNEQFFGPGTRLTVL.

CDR3 amino acids: CASSLNWDPQGYNEQFF. CDR3 nucleotides: TGCGCCAGCAGCCTTAATTGGGACCCCCAGGGCTACAATGAGCAGTTCTTC. V and J are TRBV4-1 and TRBJ2-1; D is possibly TRBD1 or TRBD2 (5 bases each). With 4 bases removed from V and 3 bases from J, the gap between germline ends came to 19 bases. The CDR3 is made up of 17 amino acids. Per the germline V gene, CDR1 is MGHRA and CDR2 is YSYEKL.

This clone is a singleton in its sample. This chain connects TRBV5-5 to TRBJ2-2, with 9 bases lining up with TRBD2. Germline CDR1 is SGHKS and CDR2 is YYEKEE (reference sequence). The CDR3 sequence is 18 residues long. V lost 2 bases and J lost 5; bases outside the gene matches: 13. CDR3 nucleotides: TGTGCCAGCAGCTTCAAAGGGTTAGCGGGAGCTTTTACCGGGGAGCTGTTTTTT. Protein: CASSFKGLAGAFTGELFF.

The chain uses TRBV30 and TRBJ2-1, with a weak D call TRBD1 (6 bases). V was shortened by 4 bases and J by 2 bases, with 15 bases between the two germline ends. The CDR3 runs to 15 residues. Germline CDR1 GTSNPN, CDR2 SVGIG (reference sequence). The CDR3 nucleotides are TGTGCCTGGACCACAGGGTCATCGACCTACAATGAGCAGTTCTTC. This translates into CAWTTGSSTYNEQFF.

The chain joins TRBV28 to TRBJ1-5, with TRBD1 matching 11 bases. The CDR3 runs 20 residues. V trimming: 2 bases; J trimming: 2 bases; junction bases outside the gene matches: 14. CDR1 is MDHEN, CDR2 SYDVKM, per germline. Here the CDR3 DNA reads TGTGCCAGCAGTTTAGCCCTCCGGGACAGGGGGGGATATGGCAATCAGCCCCAGCATTTT. Protein product: CASSLALRDRGGYGNQPQHF.

The chain has TRBV5-1 and TRBJ2-7; tentative D call: TRBD1 (5 bases). V lost 0 bases and J 2 bases, leaving 12 bases between the germline ends. Looked up from germline, CDR1 is SGHRS and CDR2 is YFSETQ. The CDR3 loop spans 15 amino acids. CDR3 residues: CASSLGQGPTYEQYF. The CDR3 coding sequence is TGCGCCAGCAGCTTGGGGCAGGGCCCTACCTACGAGCAGTACTTC.

The chain recombines TRBV2 with TRBJ2-1; maybe TRBD1 (9 bases). This CDR3 comprises 13 residues. The germline V gene has CDR1 SNHLY and CDR2 FYNNEI. Trimming removed 9 bases at V and 10 bases at J, with 19 bases between. In DNA form, the CDR3 reads TGTGCCAGGTTAGCGGGACAGGGAGACGAGCAGTTCTTC. This translates into CARLAGQGDEQFF.

The chain uses TRBV5-1 and TRBJ1-1; TRBD1 matches at 10 bases. The CDR3 is made up of 13 amino acids. Germline values: CDR1 SGHRS, CDR2 YFSETQ. After removal of 0 bases from V and 7 bases from J, the junction contained 0 bases not matched to a gene. The CDR3: CASSLGTGGEAFF. For the CDR3, the DNA is TGCGCCAGCAGCTTGGGGACAGGGGGTGAAGCTTTCTTT.

The V gene is TRBV5-1, the J gene TRBJ2-3; 12 bases agree with TRBD1. V shed 5 bases and J 11 bases; nucleotides not matched to a gene: 6. CDR1 SGHRS and CDR2 YFSETQ come from the germline V gene. The CDR3 spans 13 residues. The CDR3 region is CASRAGQGAMQYF. Written as DNA, the CDR3 is TGCGCCAGCAGGGCGGGACAGGGGGCCATGCAGTATTTT.

The chain combines TRBV27 with TRBJ1-1; D is ambiguous. This CDR3 has 15 residues. Trimming removed 5 bases from V and 4 bases from J, with 17 bases in between. Germline values: CDR1 MNHEY, CDR2 SMNVEV (reference sequence). The CDR3 spells CASSASRIPGTEAFF. The DNA for the CDR3 is TGTGCCAGCAGTGCCTCCCGGATTCCGGGCACTGAAGCTTTCTTT.

The chain recombines TRBV5-1 with TRBJ1-4, with 9 bases fitting TRBD1. This CDR3 is built from 14 residues. The germline V gene has CDR1 SGHRS and CDR2 YFSETQ. J was trimmed by 6 bases and V by 4 bases; bases with no gene match: 4. The CDR3 protein is CASSVGQGYEKLFF. In nucleotides, the CDR3 is TGCGCCAGCAGCGTTGGACAGGGGTATGAAAAACTGTTTTTT.

This clone was seen a handful of times. This chain links TRBV27 with TRBJ2-2; 7 bases are a match to TRBD2. The CDR3 sequence is 15 residues long. V shed 7 bases, J shed 5 bases, and the junction held 10 bases outside the gene matches. From germline, CDR1 is MNHEY and CDR2 SMNVEV (reference sequence). CDR3 in DNA: TGTGCCAGCACCTCCGGGGACGGGAGGACCGGGGAGCTGTTTTTT. The encoded protein is CASTSGDGRTGELFF.

The J gene is TRBJ2-7, the V gene TRBV29-1; 8 bases align to TRBD1. With V trimmed by 4 bases and J by 3 bases, 11 bases remained unmatched. There are 15 residues in the CDR3. From germline, CDR1 is SQVTM and CDR2 ANQGSEA. CDR3 loop: CSVAGTGDKLYEQYF. The CDR3 coding sequence is TGCAGCGTTGCCGGGACAGGAGATAAACTCTACGAGCAGTACTTC.

J is TRBJ1-4 and V is TRBV2, with D unclear. The V gene lost 5 bases and the J gene lost 4 bases, with 11 bases spanning the gap. This CDR3 spans 14 amino acids. CDR1 SNHLY and CDR2 FYNNEI come from the germline V gene. The chain's CDR3 is CASSNTDYNEKLFF. The CDR3 DNA sequence: TGTGCCAGCAGTAATACAGATTATAATGAAAAACTGTTTTTT. Full variable domain (outside the CDR3, taken from reference TRBV2 and TRBJ1-4): EPEVTQTPSHQVTQMGQEVILRCVPISNHLYFYWYRQILGQKVEFLVSFYNNEISEKSEIFDDQFSVERPDGSNFTLKIRSTKLEDSAMYFCASSNTDYNEKLFFGSGTQLSVL.

The J gene is TRBJ2-1, the V gene TRBV7-2; D is undetermined. The CDR3 runs 15 residues. Germline CDR1 is SGHTA and CDR2 is FQGNSA. V gave up 5 bases and J gave up 2 bases, with 13 bases separating them. CDR3 sequence (DNA): TGTGCCAGCAGCCCCTCGGCGCCTCCCTACAATGAGCAGTTCTTC. This translates into CASSPSAPPYNEQFF.

The rearrangement uses TRBV7-4 and TRBJ1-3; D unclear. The CDR3 contains 14 residues. Between the trimmed V and J ends, which lost 5 bases and 9 bases, there was a span of 17 bases. In germline, CDR1 is SGHVT, CDR2 SQSDAQ. The CDR3 DNA follows: TGTGCCAGCAGCCGTCTTCAGGTTTGGCGCACCATATATTTT. Translating gives CASSRLQVWRTIYF.

This chain links TRBV6-5 with TRBJ2-6; no firm D call. Looked up from germline, CDR1 is MNHEY and CDR2 is SVGAGI. This CDR3 region has 14 residues. V gave up 0 bases and J gave up 2 bases, with 2 bases separating them. CDR3 coding DNA: TGTGCCAGCAGTTACTCTCCTGGGGCCAACGTCCTGACTTTC. Translating gives CASSYSPGANVLTF.

The genes are TRBV19 and TRBJ1-6; D call uncertain. V dropped 3 bases and J dropped 10 bases, with 16 bases sitting between them. Germline CDR1 LNHDA, CDR2 SQIVND (reference sequence). The CDR3 runs 15 residues. The CDR3 loop reads CASSIGGRIDSPLHF. In DNA, the CDR3 is TGTGCCAGTAGTATTGGTGGCAGAATCGACTCACCCCTCCACTTT.

In its sample, this clone was seen a few times. This rearrangement joins TRBV23-1 to TRBJ1-6; possibly TRBD1 for D (5 bases). TRBV23-1 counts as an open reading frame of uncertain function. V was trimmed by 2 bases and J by 0 bases, leaving 14 bases between them. The CDR3 runs 18 residues. The DNA of the CDR3 is TGCGCCAGCAGTCAACACCAGGGCCCCAGCTCCTATAATTCACCCCTCCACTTT. It codes for CASSQHQGPSSYNSPLHF.

This chain uses TRBV15 with TRBJ1-2, with D unresolved. Germline lookup yields CDR1 LNHNV and CDR2 YYDKDF (reference sequence). V lost 3 bases to trimming and J lost 7 bases, with 12 bases between them. CDR3 length: 13 amino acids. Here the CDR3 reads CATSRAQESGYTF. In DNA, the CDR3 is TGTGCCACCAGCAGGGCGCAGGAGAGTGGCTACACCTTC.

This chain uses TRBV7-3 with TRBJ2-2, with no clear D. Trimming took off 1 base at V and 1 base at J, with 10 bases between the two ends. Germline CDR1 is SGHTA and CDR2 is FQGTGA. This CDR3 spans 16 amino acids. The CDR3 loop is CASSLMAPENTGELFF. The CDR3 DNA sequence: TGTGCCAGCAGCTTAATGGCACCCGAGAACACCGGGGAGCTGTTTTTT.

This clone appeared a few times. The V call is TRBV9, the J call TRBJ1-2, with D possibly matching TRBD1 (5 bases). This CDR3 has 14 amino acids. Per germline, CDR1 SGDLS and CDR2 YYNGEE. Trimming pared 4 bases from V and 5 bases from J, leaving 15 bases between. CDR3 sequence (DNA): TGTGCCAGCAGCCCCGGGACCCTAGGATATGGCTACACCTTC. Its protein is CASSPGTLGYGYTF.

V gene TRBV5-1 combines with J gene TRBJ1-5; TRBD1 agrees at 8 bases. The germline V gene encodes CDR1 SGHRS and CDR2 YFSETQ. Trimming removed 4 bases from V and 6 bases from J; junction bases left unmatched: 9. This CDR3 has 15 amino acids. The CDR3 sequence: CASSDQGAVGQPQHF. The DNA for the CDR3 is TGCGCCAGCAGCGATCAGGGGGCAGTGGGTCAGCCCCAGCATTTT.